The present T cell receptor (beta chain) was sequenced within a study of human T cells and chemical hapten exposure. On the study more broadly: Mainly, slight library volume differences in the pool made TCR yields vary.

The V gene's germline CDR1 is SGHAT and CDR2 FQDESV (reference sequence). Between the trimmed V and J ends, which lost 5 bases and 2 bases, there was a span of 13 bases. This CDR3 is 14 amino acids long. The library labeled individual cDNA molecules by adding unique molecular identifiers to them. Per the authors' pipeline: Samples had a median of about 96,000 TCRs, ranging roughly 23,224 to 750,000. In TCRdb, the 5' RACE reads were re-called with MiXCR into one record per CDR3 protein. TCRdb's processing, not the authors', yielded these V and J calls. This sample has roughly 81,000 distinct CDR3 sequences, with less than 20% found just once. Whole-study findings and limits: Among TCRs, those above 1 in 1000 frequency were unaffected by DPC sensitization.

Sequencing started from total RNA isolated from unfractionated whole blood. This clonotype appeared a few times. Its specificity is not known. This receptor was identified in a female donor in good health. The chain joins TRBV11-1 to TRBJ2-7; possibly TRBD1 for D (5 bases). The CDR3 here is CASSGQDGPYEQYF. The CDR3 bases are TGTGCCAGCAGCGGACAAGACGGACCCTACGAGCAGTACTTC.